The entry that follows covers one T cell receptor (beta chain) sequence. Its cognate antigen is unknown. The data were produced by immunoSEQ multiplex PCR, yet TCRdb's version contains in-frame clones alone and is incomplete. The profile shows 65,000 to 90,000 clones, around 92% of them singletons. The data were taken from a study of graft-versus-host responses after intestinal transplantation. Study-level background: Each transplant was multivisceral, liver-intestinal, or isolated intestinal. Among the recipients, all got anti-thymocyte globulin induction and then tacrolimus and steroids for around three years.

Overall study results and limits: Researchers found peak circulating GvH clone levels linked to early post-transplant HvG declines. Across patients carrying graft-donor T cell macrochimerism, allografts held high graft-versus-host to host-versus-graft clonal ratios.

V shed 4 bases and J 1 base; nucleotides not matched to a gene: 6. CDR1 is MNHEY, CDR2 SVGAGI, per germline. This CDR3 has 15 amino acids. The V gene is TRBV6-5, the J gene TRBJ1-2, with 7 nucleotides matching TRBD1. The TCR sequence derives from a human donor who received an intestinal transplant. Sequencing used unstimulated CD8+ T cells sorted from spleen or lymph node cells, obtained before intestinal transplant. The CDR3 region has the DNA TGTGCCAGCAGTTCTTTGGGACAGATTAACTATGGCTACACCTTC. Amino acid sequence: CASSSLGQINYGYTF.